This record looks at one TCR beta chain sequence and its context. The entry originates in a study of blood T cell repertoires in COVID-19. Overall study: Material from acute and convalescent COVID-19 was sourced from the United States, Italy and Spain.

Repertoires were generated with immunoSEQ multiplex PCR, while TCRdb's copy carries only in-frame clones and drops some. The sample shows 250,000 to 400,000 clones, roughly nine tenths of them seen only once. V lost 2 bases and J lost 0; bases outside the gene matches: 11. The V gene's germline CDR1 is MNHEY and CDR2 SMNVEV (reference sequence). This CDR3 has 21 amino acids. The clonotype was recovered from a woman in her twenties or thirties with COVID-19, enrolled during active disease. V and J are TRBV27 and TRBJ2-1, with TRBD2 matching 15 bases. Source material: peripheral blood. DNA of the CDR3: TGTGCCAGCAGTTTAACTCTCGGACTAGCGGGAGGGCCTTACTCCTACAATGAGCAGTTCTTC. Amino acid sequence: CASSLTLGLAGGPYSYNEQFF.